The 17 T cell receptor beta chains below all came from one sample that was sequenced in a study of post-analysis software for immune sequencing data (dated by TCRdb to the mid-2010s). The library was generated by PCR. Sequenced on an Illumina HiSeq 2500. To reduce PCR and sequencing biases, unique molecular identifiers were built into the TCR beta cDNA libraries. In TCRdb, the public reads were trimmed at Q25 with fastp and aligned with MiXCR, with productive beta chains retained. Duplicate CDR3 protein sequences are folded into a single record with the most common DNA and genes. Within this sample are about 770,000 distinct CDR3 sequences, with 35% to 55% of them counted one time only. Together, the top ten hold roughly 4.4% of the sample. For these receptors, no antigen is known. Study-wide conclusions, independent of this receptor: Patients showed significantly higher frequencies than controls for 4 or 5 TRBV segments, among them TRBV5-6, TRBV5-1 and TRBV20-1.

Sequencing input: blood. These receptor sequences come from a girl under 18 with multiple sclerosis.

A few counts support this clonotype. The chain combines TRBV2 with TRBJ1-5; 8 bases fit TRBD1. J gave up 0 bases and V 3 bases, and 7 bases lay outside the gene matches. The CDR3 covers 17 residues. Germline V gives CDR1 SNHLY, CDR2 FYNNEI. The CDR3 reads CASSDDRGFYSNQPQHF. The CDR3 DNA reads TGTGCCAGCAGTGACGACAGGGGATTCTATAGCAATCAGCCCCAGCATTTT.

The chain links TRBV4-1 to TRBJ1-1; a possible D gene is TRBD1 (5 bases). Germline CDR1 is MGHRA and CDR2 is YSYEKL. This CDR3 contains 13 residues. Trimming removed 4 bases at V and 8 bases at J, with 14 bases between. CDR3 protein: CASSLEAGSEAFF. CDR3 nucleotide sequence: TGCGCCAGCAGCCTTGAGGCAGGGTCGGAAGCTTTCTTT.

This clonotype was observed a few times. The V call is TRBV28, the J call TRBJ1-2; D is unresolved. Germline values: CDR1 MDHEN, CDR2 SYDVKM. Deletions cut 8 bases from V and 5 bases from J, with 18 bases between. CDR3 length equals 14 residues. CDR3 nucleotides: TGTGCCAGCCGACCCGCCCTGGGCAGGTATGGCTACACCTTC. Translated: CASRPALGRYGYTF.

This chain uses TRBV6-5 with TRBJ1-5; D is perhaps TRBD1 (6 bases). V was trimmed by 5 bases and J by 1 base, leaving 15 bases between them. Germline loops: CDR1 MNHEY, CDR2 SVGAGI. The CDR3 loop spans 16 amino acids. The CDR3 nucleotides are TGTGCCAGCAGTCCACGGGGGGGCCAGAGCAATCAGCCCCAGCATTTT. Protein product: CASSPRGGQSNQPQHF.

The chain has TRBV24-1 and TRBJ2-7; 9 bases match TRBD2. Losses at the gene ends were 7 bases for V and 6 bases for J; bases not matched to a gene: 3. There are 12 residues in the CDR3. Germline CDR1 and CDR2: KGHDR and SFDVKD. CDR3 sequence reads: CATSAGGREQYF. The CDR3 DNA reads TGTGCCACCAGCGCGGGGGGGCGCGAGCAGTACTTC.

The chain combines TRBV5-1 with TRBJ2-1, with TRBD2 identical over 11 bases. This CDR3 region has 16 residues. The germline V gene has CDR1 SGHRS and CDR2 YFSETQ. J lost 8 bases, V lost 0 bases, and 7 bases had no gene match. The CDR3 spells CASSLAPGLAVHEQFF. The CDR3 DNA sequence: TGCGCCAGCAGCTTGGCCCCGGGACTAGCGGTACATGAGCAGTTCTTC.

J is TRBJ2-3 and V is TRBV11-2; D remains unclear. CDR3 length equals 12 residues. Per the germline V gene, CDR1 is SGHAT and CDR2 is FQNNGV. The V gene lost 7 bases and the J gene lost 4 bases, with 9 bases spanning the gap. CDR3 in amino acids: CASTYAADTQYF. In DNA form, the CDR3 reads TGTGCCAGCACTTACGCGGCAGATACGCAGTATTTT.

The CDR3 sequence: CASSLAQLGGQYF. The CDR3 coding sequence is TGTGCCAGCAGTTTAGCACAGCTAGGAGGGCAGTACTTC. The chain links TRBV12-3 or TRBV12-4 to TRBJ2-7, with D possibly being TRBD2 (5 bases). The CDR3 runs 13 residues. V lost 0 bases, J lost 9 bases, and 12 bases lay in between.

J is TRBJ2-2 and V is TRBV20-1; the D is unclear. Trimming removed 3 bases from V and 4 bases from J, with 15 bases in between. There are 15 residues in the CDR3. CDR1 is DFQATT, CDR2 SNEGSKA, per germline (reference sequence). The CDR3 loop is CSARDLVWGTGELFF. In DNA, the CDR3 is TGCAGTGCTAGGGACCTGGTTTGGGGCACCGGGGAGCTGTTTTTT.

This clonotype showed up many times. The V gene is TRBV6-1, the J gene TRBJ2-3; D uncertain. CDR1 MNHNS and CDR2 SASEGT come from the germline V gene. This CDR3 comprises 13 residues. Trimming removed 3 bases at V and 2 bases at J, with 6 bases between. For the CDR3, the DNA is TGTGCCAGCAGTGACGACGCCACAGATACGCAGTATTTT. Protein: CASSDDATDTQYF.

The chain couples TRBV6-1 to TRBJ2-6; a possible D gene is TRBD2 (6 bases). The CDR3 has 18 residues. V gave up 5 bases and J gave up 0 bases, with 17 bases separating them. Germline loops: CDR1 MNHNS, CDR2 SASEGT. This CDR3 reads CASSRTGTPSSGANVLTF. CDR3 coding DNA: TGTGCCAGCAGTCGAACCGGGACTCCCAGCTCTGGGGCCAACGTCCTGACTTTC.

The chain is built from TRBV29-1 and TRBJ2-1; D might be TRBD2 (5 bases). The CDR3 is 13 residues long. The germline V gene has CDR1 SQVTM and CDR2 ANQGSEA. With 6 bases removed from V and 8 bases from J, the gap between germline ends came to 17 bases. Written as DNA, the CDR3 is TGCAGCGTCCCCTCGACTAAAATGGATGAGCAGTTCTTC. Residues: CSVPSTKMDEQFF.

The chain joins TRBV28 to TRBJ1-5; 7 bases agree with TRBD1. Germline-derived CDR1 and CDR2 are MDHEN and SYDVKM. The CDR3 loop spans 16 amino acids. V was pared by 3 bases and J by 7 bases, with 12 bases of the junction left unmatched. The CDR3 sequence: CASSFYASGGEQPQHF. The DNA of the CDR3 is TGTGCCAGCAGTTTTTATGCGTCAGGGGGAGAACAGCCCCAGCATTTT.

The chain combines TRBV15 with TRBJ1-4; the D is unclear. Trimming removed 5 bases at V and 8 bases at J, with 18 bases between. The CDR3 spans 15 residues. Per germline, CDR1 LNHNV and CDR2 YYDKDF (reference sequence). The CDR3 nucleotides read TGTGCCACCAGCGGATGGACGGACGGGGAGGAAAAACTGTTTTTT. It encodes CATSGWTDGEEKLFF.

The V and J genes are TRBV20-1 and TRBJ1-2; possibly TRBD1 for D (5 bases). CDR3 length: 16 residues. Trimming took 1 base from V and 0 from J, leaving 15 bases between them. Germline assignment: CDR1 DFQATT and CDR2 SNEGSKA (reference sequence). The CDR3 is CSARGTRGRPNYGYTF. The DNA of the CDR3 is TGCAGTGCTAGAGGTACCCGGGGCAGGCCTAACTATGGCTACACCTTC.

The genes are TRBV20-1 and TRBJ1-4; D is ambiguous. The germline CDR1 and CDR2 sequences are DFQATT and SNEGSKA (reference sequence). The CDR3 totals 15 residues. The germline V and J ends were trimmed by 1 base and 0 bases, with 9 bases remaining between them. In nucleotides, the CDR3 is TGCAGTGCTAGAGTCTCAGAAACAACTAATGAAAAACTGTTTTTT. Residues: CSARVSETTNEKLFF.

This clonotype was seen only a few times. This chain uses TRBV7-6 with TRBJ2-7, with D uncertain. The germline V gene has CDR1 SGHVS and CDR2 FNYEAQ. The CDR3 length is 15 residues. Trimming pared 0 bases from V and 3 bases from J, leaving 12 bases between. CDR3 in amino acids: CASSLAAGEYYEQYF. The CDR3, as DNA: TGTGCCAGCAGCTTAGCGGCAGGAGAATACTACGAGCAGTACTTC.